This T cell receptor (beta chain) was sequenced in a study of T cells in Graves' hyperthyroidism and ophthalmopathy. General study results and limits: Blood also contained most expanded thyroid clonotypes above 0.001. Ophthalmopathy was predicted by the model a median of approximately 6.6 months ahead of onset.

Germline V gives CDR1 ENHRY, CDR2 SYGVKD. This CDR3 contains 13 residues. Those patients with uncontrolled infection, other autoimmune disease, pregnancy or lactation were excluded. In making diagnoses, clinical symptoms, serum thyroxine and TRAb, thyroid ultrasound and orbital computed tomography were all used. For this clonotype: The antigen is undetermined. The junction does not match germline at one end; this may be a read error.

Regions amplified from RNA transcripts were the TCR beta CDR3 regions. HTBI primers were used for first-round RT-PCR of the TCR CDR3. From the multiplex PCR reads, TCRdb called clonotypes with MiXCR, one entry per CDR3 protein. The sample carries 500,000 to 600,000 distinct CDR3 sequences, about 43% recorded once. This receptor was taken from a woman aged 18 to 35 with Graves' hyperthyroidism. Sample: peripheral blood or thyroid tissue (not recorded which). This chain links TRBV10-3 with TRBJ1-1; no clear D gene. CDR3 protein: CAISKSRTPEASF. In DNA form, the CDR3 reads TGTGCCATCAGTAAGTCTAGGACCCCTGAAGCTTCCTTT.